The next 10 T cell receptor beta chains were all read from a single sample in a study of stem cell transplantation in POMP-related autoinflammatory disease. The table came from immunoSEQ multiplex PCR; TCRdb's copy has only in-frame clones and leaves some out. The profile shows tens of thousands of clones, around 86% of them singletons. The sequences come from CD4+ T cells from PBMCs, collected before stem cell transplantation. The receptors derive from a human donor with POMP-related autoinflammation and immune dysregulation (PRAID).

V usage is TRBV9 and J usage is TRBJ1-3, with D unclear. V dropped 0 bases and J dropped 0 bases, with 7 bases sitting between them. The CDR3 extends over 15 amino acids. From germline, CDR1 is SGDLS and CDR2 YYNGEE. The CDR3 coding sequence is TGTGCCAGCAGCGTAGAGGGCATCTCTGGAAACACCATATATTTT. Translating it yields CASSVEGISGNTIYF. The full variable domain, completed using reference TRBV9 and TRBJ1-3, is DSGVTQTPKHLITATGQRVTLRCSPRSGDLSVYWYQQSLDQGLQFLIQYYNGEERAKGNILERFSAQQFPDLHSELNLSSLELGDSALYFCASSVEGISGNTIYFGEGSWLTVV.

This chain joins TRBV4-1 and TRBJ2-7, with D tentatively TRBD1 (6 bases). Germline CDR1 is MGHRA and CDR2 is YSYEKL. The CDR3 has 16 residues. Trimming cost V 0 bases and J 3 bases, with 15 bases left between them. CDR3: CASSQDPGQPLYEQYF. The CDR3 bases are TGCGCCAGCAGCCAAGATCCCGGACAGCCACTCTACGAGCAGTACTTC.

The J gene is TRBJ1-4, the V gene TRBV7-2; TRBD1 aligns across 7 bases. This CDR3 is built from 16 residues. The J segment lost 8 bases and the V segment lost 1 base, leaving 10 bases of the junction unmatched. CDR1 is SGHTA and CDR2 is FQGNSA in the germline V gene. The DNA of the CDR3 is TGTGCCAGCAGCTTAGTAGGAGGAGGGGGCTGGGAAAAACTGTTTTTT. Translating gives CASSLVGGGGWEKLFF.

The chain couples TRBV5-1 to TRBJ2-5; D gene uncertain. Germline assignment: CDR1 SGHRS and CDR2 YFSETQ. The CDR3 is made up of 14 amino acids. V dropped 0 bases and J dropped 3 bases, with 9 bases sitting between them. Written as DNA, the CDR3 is TGCGCCAGCAGCTTGGGAGGTCTAGAAGAGACCCAGTACTTC. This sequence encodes CASSLGGLEETQYF.

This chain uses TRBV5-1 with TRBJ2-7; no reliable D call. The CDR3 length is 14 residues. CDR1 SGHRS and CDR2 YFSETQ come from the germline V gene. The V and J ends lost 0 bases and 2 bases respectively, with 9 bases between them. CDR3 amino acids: CASSLGVPTYEQYF. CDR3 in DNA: TGCGCCAGCAGCTTGGGGGTACCCACCTACGAGCAGTACTTC.

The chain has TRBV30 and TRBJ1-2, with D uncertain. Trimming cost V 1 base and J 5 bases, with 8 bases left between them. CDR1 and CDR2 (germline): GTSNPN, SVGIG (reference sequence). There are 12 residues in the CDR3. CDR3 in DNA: TGTGCCTGGAGTGCAGGATTTTATGGCTACACCTTC. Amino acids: CAWSAGFYGYTF.

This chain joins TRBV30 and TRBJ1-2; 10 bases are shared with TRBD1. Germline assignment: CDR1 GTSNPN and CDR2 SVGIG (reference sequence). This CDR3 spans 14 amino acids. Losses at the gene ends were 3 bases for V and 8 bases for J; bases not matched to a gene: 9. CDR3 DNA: TGTGCCTGGAGGGAAGTTTGGACAGGGGGAGGCTACACCTTC. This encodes CAWREVWTGGGYTF.

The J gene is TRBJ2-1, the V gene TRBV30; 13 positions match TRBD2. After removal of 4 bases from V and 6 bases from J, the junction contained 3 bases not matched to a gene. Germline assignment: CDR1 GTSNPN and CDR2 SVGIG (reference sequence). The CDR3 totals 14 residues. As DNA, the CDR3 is TGTGCCTGGAAACTAGCGGGGGGGCCCAATGAGCAGTTCTTC. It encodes CAWKLAGGPNEQFF.

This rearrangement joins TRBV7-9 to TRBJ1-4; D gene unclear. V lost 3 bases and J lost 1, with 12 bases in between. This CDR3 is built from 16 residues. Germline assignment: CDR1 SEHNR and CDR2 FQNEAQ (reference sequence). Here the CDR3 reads CASSFSRRRTNEKLFF. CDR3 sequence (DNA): TGTGCCAGCAGCTTTTCCCGGCGAAGAACTAATGAAAAACTGTTTTTT.

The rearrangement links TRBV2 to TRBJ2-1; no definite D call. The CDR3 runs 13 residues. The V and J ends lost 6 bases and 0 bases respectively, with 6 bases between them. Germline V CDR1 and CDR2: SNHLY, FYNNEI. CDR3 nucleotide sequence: TGTGCCAGCAGGCCGGCCTCCTACAATGAGCAGTTCTTC. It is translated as CASRPASYNEQFF.